Each of the 6 T cell receptor beta chains below was sequenced from the same sample in a study of CD8 T cells in Susac syndrome. RNA amounts of roughly 0.45 to 1 ug underwent reverse transcription with random hexamers. TCRdb processed the immunoSEQ multiplex PCR reads anew with MiXCR; each CDR3 protein has one entry. The sample comprises 400,000 to 550,000 distinct CDR3 sequences, more than 70% of which are singletons, and around 0.12% rests with the top ten. Sequenced input: CD8+ T cells from PBMCs. These receptors all come from a human donor with multiple sclerosis.

The chain employs TRBV30 and TRBJ2-7; the D gene is possibly TRBD2 (6 bases). Germline V lookup: CDR1 GTSNPN, CDR2 SVGIG (reference sequence). The CDR3 has 14 residues. V lost 0 bases, J lost 2 bases, and 11 bases lay in between. In DNA form, the CDR3 reads TGTGCCTGGAGTGTAATGGCGGGACCCTACGAGCAGTACTTC. This encodes CAWSVMAGPYEQYF.

V is TRBV6-1 and J is TRBJ2-1, with a weak D call TRBD2 (6 bases). CDR1 is MNHNS, CDR2 SASEGT, per germline. This CDR3 contains 13 residues. Trimming stripped 3 bases from V and 5 bases from J, with 8 bases between. The CDR3 DNA follows: TGTGCCAGCAGTGACCGGACTAACAATGAGCAGTTCTTC. It codes for CASSDRTNNEQFF.

For the CDR3, the DNA is TGTGCCAGCGGATTAGGGGGTCCCTACGAGCAGTACTTC. Protein: CASGLGGPYEQYF. The V gene is TRBV27, the J gene TRBJ2-7; perhaps TRBD1 as D (6 bases). V lost 8 bases and J 2 bases, leaving 13 bases between the germline ends. Germline V gene sequence: CDR1 MNHEY, CDR2 SMNVEV (reference sequence). The CDR3 runs 13 residues.

V gene TRBV6-2 or TRBV6-3 combines with J gene TRBJ1-5; D ambiguous. Germline CDR1 MNHEY, CDR2 SVGEGT. The length of the CDR3 is 15 residues. V shed 6 bases and J shed 1 base, with 13 bases lying between them. The CDR3 DNA follows: TGTGCCAGCAGGCCGCGGATTGGGAGCAATCAGCCCCAGCATTTT. It translates to CASRPRIGSNQPQHF.

This clonotype was observed once. The chain links TRBV7-8 to TRBJ2-7, with 10 nucleotides matching TRBD1. CDR3 length: 15 amino acids. The J segment lost 4 bases and the V segment lost 4 bases, leaving 7 bases of the junction unmatched. Germline V gives CDR1 SGHVS, CDR2 FQNEAQ. CDR3 DNA: TGTGCCAGCAGCTCAATAGACAGGGGGCAATACGAGCAGTACTTC. Translation: CASSSIDRGQYEQYF.

This clonotype was seen just once. The genes are TRBV11-2 and TRBJ2-1, with D tentatively TRBD1 or TRBD2 (5 bases each). Trimming shortened V by 4 bases and J by 8 bases, and 12 bases separated the two germline ends. The germline CDR1 and CDR2 sequences are SGHAT and FQNNGV. The CDR3 extends over 13 amino acids. The CDR3 loop reads CASSSPGADEQFF. In DNA form, the CDR3 reads TGTGCCAGCAGCTCGCCCGGGGCAGATGAGCAGTTCTTC.